One sample yielded the 13 T cell receptor beta chains listed below, sequenced in a study of cytomegalovirus exposure and HLA in healthy donors. Primers included in the PCR were 60 Vbeta and 13 Jbeta primers. Measured with immunoSEQ multiplex PCR; TCRdb has only the in-frame clones, and not every one. This sample contains under 95,000 clones. Sequencing was carried out using PBMCs. These receptors were taken from a man younger than 35 in good health and CMV-seropositive.

This chain uses TRBV27 with TRBJ2-2; D unresolved. V lost 4 bases and J 7 bases, leaving 16 bases between the germline ends. The CDR3 consists of 15 residues. Germline V gives CDR1 MNHEY, CDR2 SMNVEV (reference sequence). The CDR3 coding sequence is TGTGCCAGCAGTTCCCCTAGTCTGATGGGCGGGGAGCTGTTTTTT. It specifies CASSSPSLMGGELFF.

The chain employs TRBV6-1 and TRBJ2-1; 10 bases map to TRBD2. CDR1 MNHNS and CDR2 SASEGT come from the germline V gene. V shed 5 bases, J shed 7 bases, and the junction held 8 bases outside the gene matches. There are 15 residues in the CDR3. The CDR3 loop reads CASSPSGGASNEQFF. CDR3 sequence (DNA): TGTGCCAGCAGTCCCAGCGGGGGGGCTTCGAATGAGCAGTTCTTC.

The CDR3 nucleotides are TGTGCCAGCAGTTGGAACAGGGGGGGCACTGAAGCTTTCTTT. Protein sequence: CASSWNRGGTEAFF. The chain recombines TRBV6-6 with TRBJ1-1; 8 positions match TRBD1. The CDR3 is 14 amino acids. V was clipped by 4 bases and J by 4 bases; unmatched bases: 5. The germline CDR1 and CDR2 sequences are MNHNY and SVGAGI (reference sequence).

The CDR3 reads CASSFGGSPYEQYF. The CDR3 DNA sequence: TGTGCCAGCAGTTTCGGAGGGTCCCCCTACGAGCAGTACTTC. The genes are TRBV27 and TRBJ2-7; weak D call: TRBD2 (6 bases). Trimming shortened V by 3 bases and J by 2 bases, and 11 bases separated the two germline ends. CDR1 and CDR2 (germline): MNHEY, SMNVEV (reference sequence). The CDR3 runs to 14 residues.

This CDR3 reads CASSQDRGTNEKLFF. CDR3 coding DNA: TGTGCCAGCAGTCAGGACAGGGGGACTAATGAAAAACTGTTTTTT. V usage is TRBV6-6 and J usage is TRBJ1-4; TRBD1 matches 10 bases. J lost 2 bases, V lost 5 bases, and 2 bases had no gene match. The V gene's germline CDR1 is MNHNY and CDR2 SVGAGI (reference sequence). CDR3 length: 15 residues.

The chain couples TRBV5-4 to TRBJ2-5, with 12 bases lining up with TRBD2. J was trimmed by 4 bases and V by 0 bases; bases with no gene match: 4. Germline V gives CDR1 SGHNT, CDR2 YYREEE (reference sequence). This CDR3 comprises 16 residues. CDR3 DNA: TGTGCCAGCAGCTTGGAGCCTAGCGGGGGGGGAGAGACCCAGTACTTC. It encodes CASSLEPSGGGETQYF. The full variable domain, rest sourced from reference TRBV5-4 and TRBJ2-5, is ETGVTQSPTHLIKTRGQQVTLRCSSQSGHNTVSWYQQALGQGPQFIFQYYREEENGRGNFPPRFSGLQFPNYSSELNVNALELDDSALYLCASSLEPSGGGETQYFGPGTRLLVL.

The chain joins TRBV5-8 to TRBJ2-1; 7 nucleotides align to TRBD2. The germline V gene encodes CDR1 SGHTS and CDR2 YDEGEE. This CDR3 is 15 amino acids long. V trimming: 1 base; J trimming: 3 bases; junction bases outside the gene matches: 4. The CDR3 nucleotides read TGTGCCAGCAGCTTGAGGGGAGGGGTCTACAATGAGCAGTTCTTC. This encodes CASSLRGGVYNEQFF.

The chain recombines TRBV4-2 with TRBJ2-7, with TRBD2 matching 12 bases. Per the germline V gene, CDR1 is LGHNA and CDR2 is YNFKEQ. The CDR3 runs to 17 residues. V was clipped by 1 base and J by 6 bases; unmatched bases: 10. CDR3 coding DNA: TGTGCCAGCAGCCAAGGGCCTAGCGGGAGGGTGGCGGGCGAGCAGTACTTC. Translated, it gives CASSQGPSGRVAGEQYF.

The chain carries TRBV27 and TRBJ2-7, with 9 bases identical to TRBD1. CDR1 and CDR2 (germline): MNHEY, SMNVEV (reference sequence). The CDR3 has 14 amino acids. V shed 10 bases and J 5 bases; nucleotides not matched to a gene: 12. The CDR3 reads CATPRQGVSNEQYF. DNA for the CDR3: TGTGCCACCCCGAGACAGGGGGTTTCGAACGAGCAGTACTTC.

This chain links TRBV13 with TRBJ2-3; 8 nucleotides line up with TRBD2. CDR3 length: 19 amino acids. Trimming at V came to 6 bases and at J to 2 bases, leaving 19 bases not matched to a gene. CDR1 PRHDT and CDR2 FYEKMQ come from the germline V gene (reference sequence). CDR3 sequence reads: CASSSSGPGGRPYTDTQYF. The CDR3 DNA sequence: TGTGCCAGCAGTAGTTCGGGTCCCGGCGGGAGGCCCTACACAGATACGCAGTATTTT.

The chain's CDR3 is CASSLDSSAYNEQFF. CDR3 in DNA: TGTGCCAGCAGCCTAGACTCATCTGCCTACAATGAGCAGTTCTTC. The chain combines TRBV6-4 with TRBJ2-1; D uncertain. Trimming took 6 bases from V and 2 from J, leaving 14 bases between them. The CDR3 extends over 15 amino acids. Germline V gene lookup returns CDR1 MRHNA and CDR2 SNTAGT.

Concerning this clone: One end of the junction does not line up with germline, which may come from a read error. The chain carries TRBV9 and TRBJ2-7; 8 bases line up with TRBD2. Germline CDR1 and CDR2: SGDLS and YYNGEE. The CDR3 is made up of 13 amino acids. CDR3 loop: CASSVGTRHEQHF. CDR3 nucleotide sequence: TGTGCCAGCAGCGTTGGGACTAGGCACGAGCAGCACTTC.

The V gene is TRBV6-4, the J gene TRBJ1-6, with TRBD1 as a possible D gene (5 bases). The CDR3 runs 14 residues. Trimming took 3 bases from V and 6 from J, leaving 9 bases between them. Germline CDR1 MRHNA, CDR2 SNTAGT. In DNA form, the CDR3 reads TGTGCCAGCAGTGAGGAGACAGCTAATTCACCCCTCCACTTT. Translating it yields CASSEETANSPLHF.